The clone carrying this T cell receptor (beta chain) was recorded a few times. Its target is not known. Amplified TCR beta CDR3 regions derived from RNA transcripts. HTBI primers were used for first-round RT-PCR of the TCR CDR3. TCRdb independently ran MiXCR on the multiplex PCR reads; one entry per CDR3 protein. This table holds 600,000 to 700,000 distinct CDR3 sequences, about 14% found once. The sample is drawn from a study of T cells in Graves' hyperthyroidism and ophthalmopathy. Whole-study results and caveats: Blood also contained most expanded thyroid clonotypes above 0.001.

Ophthalmopathy patients had Clinical Activity Score at least 3, NOSPECS grade at least 4, duration under 3 months. Each diagnosis was grounded in clinical symptoms, serum thyroxine and TRAb, thyroid ultrasound, and orbital computed tomography. Trimming stripped 5 bases from V and 3 bases from J, with 11 bases between. The CDR3 runs to 13 residues. CDR1 is MNHEY and CDR2 is SVGEGT in the germline V gene. Source material: blood. V usage is TRBV6-2 or TRBV6-3 and J usage is TRBJ2-7; D call uncertain. This receptor was taken from a woman aged 40-49 years with Graves' ophthalmopathy. The CDR3 protein is CASSPRWGYEQYF. The CDR3 DNA follows: TGTGCCAGCAGTCCAAGGTGGGGCTACGAGCAGTACTTC.